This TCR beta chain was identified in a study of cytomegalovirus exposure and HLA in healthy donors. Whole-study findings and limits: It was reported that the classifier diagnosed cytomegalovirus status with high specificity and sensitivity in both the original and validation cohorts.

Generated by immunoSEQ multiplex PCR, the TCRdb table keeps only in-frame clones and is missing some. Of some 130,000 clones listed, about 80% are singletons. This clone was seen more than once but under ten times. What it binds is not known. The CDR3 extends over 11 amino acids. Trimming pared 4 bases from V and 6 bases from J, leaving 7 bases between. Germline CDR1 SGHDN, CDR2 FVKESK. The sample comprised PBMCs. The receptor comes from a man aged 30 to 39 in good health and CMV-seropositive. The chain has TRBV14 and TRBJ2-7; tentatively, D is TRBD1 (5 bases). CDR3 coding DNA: TGTGCCAGCAGCCTAGGGGTCGAGCAGTACTTC. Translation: CASSLGVEQYF.